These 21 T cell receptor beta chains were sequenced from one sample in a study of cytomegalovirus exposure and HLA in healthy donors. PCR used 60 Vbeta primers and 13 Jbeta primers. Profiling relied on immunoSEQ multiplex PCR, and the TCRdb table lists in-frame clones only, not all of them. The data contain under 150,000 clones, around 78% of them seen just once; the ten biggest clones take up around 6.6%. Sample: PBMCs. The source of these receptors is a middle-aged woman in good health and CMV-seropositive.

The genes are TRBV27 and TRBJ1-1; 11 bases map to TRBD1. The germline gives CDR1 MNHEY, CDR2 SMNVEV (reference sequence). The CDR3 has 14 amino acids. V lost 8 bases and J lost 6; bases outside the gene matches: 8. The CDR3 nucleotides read TGTGCCAGCCAAAAGGACAGGGGGCACGCTGAAGCTTTCTTT. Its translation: CASQKDRGHAEAFF.

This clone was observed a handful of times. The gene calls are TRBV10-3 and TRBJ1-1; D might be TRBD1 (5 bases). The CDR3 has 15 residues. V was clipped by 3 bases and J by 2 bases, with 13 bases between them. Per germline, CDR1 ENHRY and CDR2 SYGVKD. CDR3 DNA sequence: TGTGCCATCAGTGACCAGGGCTACGGTAACACTGAAGCTTTCTTT. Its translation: CAISDQGYGNTEAFF.

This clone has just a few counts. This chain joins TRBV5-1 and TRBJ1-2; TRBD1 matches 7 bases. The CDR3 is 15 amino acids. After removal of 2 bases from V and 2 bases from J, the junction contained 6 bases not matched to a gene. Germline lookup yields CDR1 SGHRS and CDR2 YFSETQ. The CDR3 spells CASSLEPGQNYGYTF. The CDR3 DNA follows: TGCGCCAGCAGCTTAGAACCGGGACAGAACTATGGCTACACCTTC.

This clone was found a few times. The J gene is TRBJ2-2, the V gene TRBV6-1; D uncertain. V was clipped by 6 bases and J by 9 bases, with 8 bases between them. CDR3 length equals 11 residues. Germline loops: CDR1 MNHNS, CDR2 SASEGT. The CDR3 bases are TGTGCCAGCAGCCCTCTCCGGGAGCTGTTTTTT. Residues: CASSPLRELFF.

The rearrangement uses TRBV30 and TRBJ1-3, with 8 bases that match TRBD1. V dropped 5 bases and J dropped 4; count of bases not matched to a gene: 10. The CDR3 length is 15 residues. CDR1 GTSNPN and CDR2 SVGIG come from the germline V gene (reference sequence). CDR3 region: CAWARQGRGGNTIYF. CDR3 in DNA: TGTGCCTGGGCGAGACAGGGGAGGGGAGGAAACACCATATATTTT.

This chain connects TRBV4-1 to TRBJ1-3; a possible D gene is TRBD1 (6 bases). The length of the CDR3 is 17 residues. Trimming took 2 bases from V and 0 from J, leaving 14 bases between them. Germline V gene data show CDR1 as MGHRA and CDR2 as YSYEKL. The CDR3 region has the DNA TGCGCCAGCAGCCAAAGCGGACAGCCGAACTCTGGAAACACCATATATTTT. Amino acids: CASSQSGQPNSGNTIYF.

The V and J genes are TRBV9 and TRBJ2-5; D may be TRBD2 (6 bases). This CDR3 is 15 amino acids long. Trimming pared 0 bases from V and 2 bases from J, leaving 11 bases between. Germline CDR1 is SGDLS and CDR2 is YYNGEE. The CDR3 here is CASSVVGDFQETQYF. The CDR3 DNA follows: TGTGCCAGCAGCGTAGTAGGGGACTTTCAAGAGACCCAGTACTTC.

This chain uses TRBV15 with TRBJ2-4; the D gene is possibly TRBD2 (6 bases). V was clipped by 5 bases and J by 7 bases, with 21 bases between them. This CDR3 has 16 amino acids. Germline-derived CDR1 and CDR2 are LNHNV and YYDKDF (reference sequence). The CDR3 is CATSLGGSGGWNIQYF. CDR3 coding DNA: TGTGCCACCAGCCTTGGAGGTAGCGGTGGGTGGAACATTCAGTACTTC.

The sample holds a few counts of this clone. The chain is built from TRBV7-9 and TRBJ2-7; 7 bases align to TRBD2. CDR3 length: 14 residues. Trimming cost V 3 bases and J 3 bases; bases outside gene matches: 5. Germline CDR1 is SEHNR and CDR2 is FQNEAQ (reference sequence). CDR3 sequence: CASSLGGEGYEQYF. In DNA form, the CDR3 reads TGTGCCAGCAGCTTGGGAGGGGAGGGCTACGAGCAGTACTTC.

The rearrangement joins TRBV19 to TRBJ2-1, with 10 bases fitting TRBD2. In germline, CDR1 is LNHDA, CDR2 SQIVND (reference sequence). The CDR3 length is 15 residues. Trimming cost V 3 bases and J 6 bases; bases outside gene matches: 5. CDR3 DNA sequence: TGTGCCAGTAGTATCGGTCTAGCGGGAGCCAATGAGCAGTTCTTC. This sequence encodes CASSIGLAGANEQFF.

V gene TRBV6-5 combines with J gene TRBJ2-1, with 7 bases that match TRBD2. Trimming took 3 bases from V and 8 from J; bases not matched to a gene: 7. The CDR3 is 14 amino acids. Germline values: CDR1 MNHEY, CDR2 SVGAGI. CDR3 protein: CASSYLDRGDEQFF. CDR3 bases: TGTGCCAGCAGTTATTTGGACCGGGGGGATGAGCAGTTCTTC.

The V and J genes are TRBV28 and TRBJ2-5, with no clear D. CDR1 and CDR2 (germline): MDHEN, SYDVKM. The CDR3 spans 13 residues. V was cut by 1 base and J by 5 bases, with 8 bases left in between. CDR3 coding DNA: TGTGCCAGCAGTTTATTCCCCGGTGAGACCCAGTACTTC. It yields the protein CASSLFPGETQYF.

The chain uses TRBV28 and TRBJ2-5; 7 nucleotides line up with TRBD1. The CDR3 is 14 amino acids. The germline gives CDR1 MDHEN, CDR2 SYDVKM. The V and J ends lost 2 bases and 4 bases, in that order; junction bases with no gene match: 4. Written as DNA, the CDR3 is TGTGCCAGCAGTTTACCGAGGGGGCGAGAGACCCAGTACTTC. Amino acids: CASSLPRGRETQYF.

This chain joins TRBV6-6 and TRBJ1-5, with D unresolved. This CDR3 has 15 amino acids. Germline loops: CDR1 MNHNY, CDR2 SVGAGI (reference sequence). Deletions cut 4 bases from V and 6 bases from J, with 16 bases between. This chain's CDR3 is CASSSSFRKSQPQHF. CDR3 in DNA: TGTGCCAGCAGTTCGAGTTTCAGGAAGAGTCAGCCCCAGCATTTT.

CDR3: CASSFGTGGHITEAFF. Written as DNA, the CDR3 is TGTGCCAGCAGCTTTGGGACAGGGGGCCATATCACTGAAGCTTTCTTT. The V and J genes are TRBV7-2 and TRBJ1-1; 12 bases align to TRBD1. There are 16 residues in the CDR3. V was pared by 3 bases and J by 4 bases, with 6 bases of the junction left unmatched. Germline CDR1 is SGHTA and CDR2 is FQGNSA.

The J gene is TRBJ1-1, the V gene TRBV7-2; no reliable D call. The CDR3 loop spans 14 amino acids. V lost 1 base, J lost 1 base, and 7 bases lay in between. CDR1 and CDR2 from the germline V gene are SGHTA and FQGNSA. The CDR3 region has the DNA TGTGCCAGCAGCTTAGTGGTCGGGAACACTGAAGCTTTCTTT. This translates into CASSLVVGNTEAFF.

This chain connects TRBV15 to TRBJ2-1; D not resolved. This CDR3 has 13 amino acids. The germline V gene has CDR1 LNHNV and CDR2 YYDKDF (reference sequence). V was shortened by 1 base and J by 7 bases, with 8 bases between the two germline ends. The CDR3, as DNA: TGTGCCACCAGCAGAGGAAGAGGAAATGAGCAGTTCTTC. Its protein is CATSRGRGNEQFF. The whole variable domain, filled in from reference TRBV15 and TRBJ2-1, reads DAMVIQNPRYQVTQFGKPVTLSCSQTLNHNVMYWYQQKSSQAPKLLFHYYDKDFNNEADTPDNFQSRRPNTSFCFLDIRSPGLGDTAMYLCATSRGRGNEQFFGPGTRLTVL.

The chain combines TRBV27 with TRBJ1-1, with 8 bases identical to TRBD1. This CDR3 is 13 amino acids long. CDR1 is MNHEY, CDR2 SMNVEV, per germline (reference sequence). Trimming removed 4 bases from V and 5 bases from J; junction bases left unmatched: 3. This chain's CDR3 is CASSWNRGTEAFF. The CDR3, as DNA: TGTGCCAGCAGTTGGAACAGGGGGACTGAAGCTTTCTTT.

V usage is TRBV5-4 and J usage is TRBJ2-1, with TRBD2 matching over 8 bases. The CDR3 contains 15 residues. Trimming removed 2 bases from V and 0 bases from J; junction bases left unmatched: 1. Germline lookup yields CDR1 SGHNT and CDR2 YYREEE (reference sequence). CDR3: CASSFAGGSYNEQFF. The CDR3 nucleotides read TGTGCCAGCAGCTTTGCGGGGGGCTCCTACAATGAGCAGTTCTTC.

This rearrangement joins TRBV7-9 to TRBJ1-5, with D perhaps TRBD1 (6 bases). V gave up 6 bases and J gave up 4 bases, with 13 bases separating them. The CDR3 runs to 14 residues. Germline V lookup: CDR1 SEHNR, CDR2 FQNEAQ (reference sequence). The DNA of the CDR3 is TGTGCCAGCAGGAAACAGGGTCCTAATCAGCCCCAGCATTTT. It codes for CASRKQGPNQPQHF.

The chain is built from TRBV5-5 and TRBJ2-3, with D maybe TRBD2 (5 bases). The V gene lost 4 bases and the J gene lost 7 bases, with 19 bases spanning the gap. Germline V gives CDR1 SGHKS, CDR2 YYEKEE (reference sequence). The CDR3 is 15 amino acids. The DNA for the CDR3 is TGTGCCAGCAGCCCGCCATGGGGAACGGGGAATACGCAGTATTTT. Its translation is CASSPPWGTGNTQYF.